This T cell receptor (beta chain) stems from a study of blood T cell repertoires in COVID-19 (dated by TCRdb to 2020 to 2021). Study-level background: The collaborator samples originated in the United States, Italy and Spain and spanned the acute and convalescent phases of COVID-19. The material from the prospective study consisted of cDNA or gDNA derived from T cells, B-cell-depleted T cells, or PBMCs. Sample metadata almost always included a de-identified subject ID, COVID-19 status, age in years and sex. Where available, HLA class I and class II types were obtained from metadata supplied by the sample provider rather than from assay-based typing. The samples were drawn from two sources: the first 160 participants of the ongoing ImmuneRACE study, and 1,000 to 1,500 subjects contributed by 6 global collaborators. The repertoires were released in a freely available public database intended as a resource for research on the immune response to SARS-CoV-2. The dataset comprised deeply sampled blood TCRbeta repertoires from subjects exposed to, actively infected with, or recovered from COVID-19.

To note about this clone: Its specific antigen is unknown. Qualities for individual bases were not recorded, and no much larger clone is one base off.

Collaborating institutions collected whole blood in K2EDTA tubes following their own protocols. For TCRbeta analysis, collaborators shipped samples as frozen whole blood, isolated PBMCs, or DNA extracted from either of those sample types. Summary of the overall study and its limitations: The quantity of clinical and demographic metadata differed by source and by participant and was supplied without curation.

V is cut by 2 bases and J by 6 bases, and the space between the germline ends is 10 bases. From its cysteine to its phenylalanine, the CDR3 spans 13 amino acids. The entry retains the CDR3 DNA only, 39 bases that are in frame from base 1. The germline V gene yields ENHRY for CDR1 and SYGVKD for CDR2. TCRbeta CDR3 regions were amplified from genomic DNA using the immunoSEQ Assay, a bias-controlled multiplex PCR. In the authors' own workflow: Within the assay, amplification of reference gene primers was used to estimate how many nucleated cells each sample contained. Sequence reads were collapsed and filtered to measure the absolute abundance of every unique TCRbeta CDR3 rearrangement. For each sample, productive Simpson clonality was calculated as the square root of Simpson's diversity index over productive rearrangements. Here the immuneACCESS table is served through TCRdb, limited to in-frame sequences with V and J called. Missing clones are a known gap in these copies; in checked studies unresolved V genes cover under half, and the rest lacks a known reason. V and J calls and clone size are copied from that table; D and trimming were computed from the DNA. A total of over 100,000 clones appear in this sample, 84% of them only once. The top ten hold 6.6% of the sample.

The source material was peripheral blood. The sequence joins TRBV10-3 to TRBJ1-2; too little of a D gene remains to name it. The receptor was derived from a woman aged 45-65 years with acute or convalescent COVID-19. DNA sequence: TGTGCCATCAGTGAGGTTGGCAGTGATGGCTACACCTTC. This codes for CAISEVGSDGYTF.